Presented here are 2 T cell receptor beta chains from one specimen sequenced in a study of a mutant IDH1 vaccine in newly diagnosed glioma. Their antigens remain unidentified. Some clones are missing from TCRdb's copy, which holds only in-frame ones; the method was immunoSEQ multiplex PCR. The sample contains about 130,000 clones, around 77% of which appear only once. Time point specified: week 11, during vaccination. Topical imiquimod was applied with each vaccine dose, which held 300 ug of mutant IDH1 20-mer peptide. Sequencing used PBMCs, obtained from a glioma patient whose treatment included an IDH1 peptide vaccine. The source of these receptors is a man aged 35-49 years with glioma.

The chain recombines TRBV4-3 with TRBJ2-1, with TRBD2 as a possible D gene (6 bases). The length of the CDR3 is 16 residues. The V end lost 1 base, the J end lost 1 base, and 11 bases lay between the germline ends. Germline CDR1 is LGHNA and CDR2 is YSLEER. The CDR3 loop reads CASSQGSGGSYNEQFF. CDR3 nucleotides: TGCGCCAGCAGCCAAGGTTCCGGGGGTTCCTACAATGAGCAGTTCTTC.

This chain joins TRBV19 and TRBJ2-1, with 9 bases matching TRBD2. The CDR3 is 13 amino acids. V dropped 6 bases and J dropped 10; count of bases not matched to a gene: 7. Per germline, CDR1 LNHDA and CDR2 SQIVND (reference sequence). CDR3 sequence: CASSEGLAGEQFF. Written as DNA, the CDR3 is TGTGCCAGTAGCGAGGGACTAGCCGGGGAGCAGTTCTTC. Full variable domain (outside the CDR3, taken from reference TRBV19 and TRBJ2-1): DGGITQSPKYLFRKEGQNVTLSCEQNLNHDAMYWYRQDPGQGLRLIYYSQIVNDFQKGDIAEGYSVSREKKESFPLTVTSAQKNPTAFYLCASSEGLAGEQFFGPGTRLTVL.